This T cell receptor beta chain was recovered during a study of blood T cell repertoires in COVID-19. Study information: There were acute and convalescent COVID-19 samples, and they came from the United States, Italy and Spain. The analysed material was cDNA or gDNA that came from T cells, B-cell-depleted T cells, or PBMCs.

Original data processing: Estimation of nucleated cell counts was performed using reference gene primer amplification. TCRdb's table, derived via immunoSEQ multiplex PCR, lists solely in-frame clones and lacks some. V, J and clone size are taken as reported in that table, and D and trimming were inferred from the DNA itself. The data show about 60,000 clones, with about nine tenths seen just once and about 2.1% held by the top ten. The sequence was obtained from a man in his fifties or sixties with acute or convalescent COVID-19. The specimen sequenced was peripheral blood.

CDR3 amino acids: CASSLTGTSGDNEQFF. The CDR3 DNA reads TGTGCCAGCAGCCTGACGGGGACTAGCGGAGACAATGAGCAGTTCTTC. V is TRBV25-1 and J is TRBJ2-1; 11 bases are shared with TRBD2. From germline, CDR1 is MGHDK and CDR2 SYGVNS. V lost 6 bases, J lost 5 bases, and 9 bases stayed unmatched. The length of the CDR3 is 16 residues.